This T cell receptor (beta chain) was observed in a study of human T cells and chemical hapten exposure (dated by TCRdb to the early 2020s). Background on the whole study: For sensitization, 2% DPC in acetone was applied to a 2 cm by 2 cm area of upper inner arm skin. Throughout the study period of approximately 23 weeks, patients also received therapeutic DPC doses to the scalp every week. Patch testing was done on the upper back using Finn chambers containing 0.01% DPC, and results were scored after 6 days according to International Contact Dermatitis Research Group standards. The mostly female patient cohort included alopecia areata with under or over 50% scalp involvement, alopecia totalis and alopecia universalis. The libraries were sequenced as a pool, and the TCR yield per sample differed mostly because of small variations in library volumes within the pool. The study tracked peripheral blood TCR repertoire changes in vivo during primary and secondary sensitization to the hapten diphenylcyclopropenone (DPC) in alopecia patients. Blood was sampled from patients pre-sensitization (week 0) and at 2, 6 and about 24 weeks after DPC sensitization. Blood for TCR sequencing was provided by twenty-nine alopecia patients at one to four time points (pre-sensitization, 2, 6 and 24 weeks). Overall study outcomes, separate from this receptor: No change with DPC sensitization was found in the number of TCRs above 1 in 1000 frequency, and no evidence of global repertoire structure alterations was found. Patch test score correlated positively with the number of PT1 expanded TCRs, reaching significance at thresholds 8, 16 and 32 but not at 4. Compared with pre-sensitization or healthy control sets, expanded TCRs formed significantly more large CDR3 similarity clusters, which is consistent with antigen-driven responses. Repeated subsampling changed both the strength of the expansion versus patch-test correlation and the threshold at which the correlation became significant. Because every patient had alopecia, a presumed autoimmune disease, the patients' immune response might differ from that of healthy individuals.

As concerns this clonotype: The antigen it binds to is not known. No qualities accompany the bases; no much larger clone lies one base away.

Library preparation employed RACE. Sequencer: NextSeq 500. During library preparation, unique molecular identifiers were attached to individual cDNA molecules so that TCRs could be counted quantitatively and reproducibly. For every blood RNA sample, sequencing covered both the TCR alpha and TCR beta chains. In the paper's pipeline: Samples had a median of approximately 96,000 TCRs, with a range from about 23,224 to 700,000. The Decombinator software suite was used to annotate V, J and CDR3 in the TCR reads. For the PS versus PT1 abundance plots, all samples were subsampled to the same number of TCRs (28,000). TCRs were defined as expanded if absent before sensitization and observed at least eight times at the 2-week time point. The public reads were quality trimmed at Q25 with fastp and then assembled into clones with MiXCR by TCRdb, keeping productive beta chains. Rows are combined by CDR3 protein, so each entry shows the most common genes and DNA. The V and J calls shown here were made by TCRdb, not taken from the authors' results. The sample table lists approximately 32,000 distinct CDR3 sequences, 5.8% of them with a count of one. About 6% of the sample comes from the top ten.

Trimming takes 3 bases from V and 5 bases from J, and the germline ends sit 16 bases apart. CDR1 and CDR2 were assigned from the germline V gene as SQVTM and ANQGSEA. Including cysteine and phenylalanine, the CDR3 has 14 amino acids. Of the read, only the CDR3 DNA is kept; its 42 bases are in frame from base 1. The time point label corresponds to: patch test 3, about 24 weeks after DPC sensitization. According to the study, the label for this sample's treatment or condition signals: therapeutic diphenylcyclopropenone sensitization with weekly scalp DPC. Blood at each patch-test visit was drawn before the patch test was applied. To be eligible, patients had to be aged 18 to 70, diagnosed with alopecia and judged suitable for DPC therapy, while pregnant patients were excluded. Total RNA was extracted from unfractionated whole blood collected in Tempus Blood RNA tubes.

The TCR was taken from a man aged 25 to 40 with alopecia areata. Some clones in this sample may be carry-over from other donors' samples. Sequencing used whole blood, obtained in connection with sensitization to the hapten diphenylcyclopropenone (DPC). The sequence joins TRBV29-1 to TRBJ2-5, and TRBD1 may be the D gene, going by 5 matching bases. The DNA sequence is as follows: TGCAGCGTTGATGGCAGGGTGGGTTCGGAGACCCAGTACTTC. Its protein product is CSVDGRVGSETQYF.